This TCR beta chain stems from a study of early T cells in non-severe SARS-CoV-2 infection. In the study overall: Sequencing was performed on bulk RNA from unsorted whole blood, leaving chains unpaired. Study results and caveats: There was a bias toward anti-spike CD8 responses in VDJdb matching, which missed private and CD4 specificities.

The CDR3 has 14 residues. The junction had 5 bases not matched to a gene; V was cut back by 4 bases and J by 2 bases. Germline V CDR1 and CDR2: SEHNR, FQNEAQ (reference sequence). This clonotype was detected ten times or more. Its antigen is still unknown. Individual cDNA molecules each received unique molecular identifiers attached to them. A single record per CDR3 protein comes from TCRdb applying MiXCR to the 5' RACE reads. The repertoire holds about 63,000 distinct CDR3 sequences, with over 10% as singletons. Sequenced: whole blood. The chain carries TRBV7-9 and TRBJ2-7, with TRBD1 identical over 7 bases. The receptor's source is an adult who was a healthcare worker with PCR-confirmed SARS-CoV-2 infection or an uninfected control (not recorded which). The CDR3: CASSSSGTAYEQYF. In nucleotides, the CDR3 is TGTGCCAGCAGCTCCTCCGGGACAGCCTACGAGCAGTACTTC.